The source of this T cell receptor beta chain is a study of blood T cell repertoires in COVID-19. Overall study context: Specimens from acute and convalescent COVID-19 originated in the United States, Italy and Spain. From T cells, B-cell-depleted T cells, or PBMCs came the material, which was cDNA or gDNA.

Authors' data handling: For nucleated cells, counts were estimated from reference gene primer amplification. TCRdb's copy holds only in-frame clones and misses some; the assay was immunoSEQ multiplex PCR. That table supplies the V and J calls and clone size; D and trimming were determined from the DNA. In the table there are approximately 20,000 clones, 91% of which are singletons. The V end lost 2 bases, the J end lost 0 bases, and 14 bases lay between the germline ends. Germline-derived CDR1 and CDR2 are MGHDK and SYGVNS. The CDR3 totals 17 residues. This chain connects TRBV25-1 to TRBJ1-3, with D possibly TRBD1 on 6 matching bases. Sequencing input: peripheral blood. The TCR originated in a human donor in a cohort sampled during active COVID-19. The CDR3 region has the DNA TGTGCCAGCAGTGAAGCAACGACAGGCTCCTCTGGAAACACCATATATTTT. Translating gives CASSEATTGSSGNTIYF. The full variable domain, completed using reference TRBV25-1 and TRBJ1-3, is EADIYQTPRYLVIGTGKKITLECSQTMGHDKMYWYQQDPGMELHLIHYSYGVNSTEKGDLSSESTVSRIRTEHFPLTLESARPSHTSQYLCASSEATTGSSGNTIYFGEGSWLTVV.